The sample holds a few counts of the clone carrying this T cell receptor beta chain. The antigen remains unidentified. Since a much larger clone is just one base distant, this may be a read error. This entry belongs to a study of metastatic and nonmetastatic thyroid tumors. Overall study context: Both malignant and benign thyroid patients supplied peripheral blood and tumor or nodule tissue samples, across which the repertoires of these patients were then compared.

CDR1 and CDR2 from the germline V gene are MRHNA and SNTAGT. There are 14 residues in the CDR3. None of the patients had undergone any treatment ahead of thyroid surgery. As processed by the authors: A papillary thyroid cancer distant-metastasis classifier was built from CDR3 differences across clinicopathological groups. With MiXCR, TCRdb called clones anew from the PCR reads. None of the V and J calls come from the authors' own analysis; TCRdb made them. The data hold about 16,000 clones, with 30% to 35% observed a single time. Overall study findings and caveats: Within blood and tumor, benign nodules reportedly had significantly lower TCR beta diversity than malignant thyroid tumors did.

This chain links TRBV6-4 with TRBJ1-5; tentatively, D is TRBD1 (6 bases). The specimen was blood. This TCR came from a female donor with papillary thyroid cancer or a benign thyroid nodule (not recorded which). Some clones in this sample may be carry-over from other donors' samples. The CDR3 loop reads CASNRRGGGQPQNF. In DNA, the CDR3 is TGTGCCAGTAACCGGCGGGGGGGCGGTCAGCCCCAGAATTTT.